This T cell receptor beta chain was documented in a study of cytomegalovirus exposure and HLA in healthy donors. Germline V CDR1 and CDR2: LNHDA, SQIVND (reference sequence). V was pared by 8 bases and J by 5 bases, with 7 bases between. The CDR3 consists of 11 residues. The donors formed part of the approximately 130-subject validation cohort, distinct from the roughly 660-subject first cohort. The table came from immunoSEQ multiplex PCR; TCRdb's copy has only in-frame clones and leaves some out. The table records tens of thousands of clones, 85% of them present only once. The gene calls are TRBV19 and TRBJ2-4; perhaps TRBD1 as D (5 bases). What was sequenced was PBMCs. This receptor was taken from a man aged 18 to 29 in good health and CMV-seropositive. CDR3 in DNA: TGTGCCAGTGGGGCAGAAAACATTCAGTACTTC. Residues: CASGAENIQYF. The full variable domain, its missing parts supplied by reference TRBV19 and TRBJ2-4, is DGGITQSPKYLFRKEGQNVTLSCEQNLNHDAMYWYRQDPGQGLRLIYYSQIVNDFQKGDIAEGYSVSREKKESFPLTVTSAQKNPTAFYLCASGAENIQYFGAGTRLSVL.